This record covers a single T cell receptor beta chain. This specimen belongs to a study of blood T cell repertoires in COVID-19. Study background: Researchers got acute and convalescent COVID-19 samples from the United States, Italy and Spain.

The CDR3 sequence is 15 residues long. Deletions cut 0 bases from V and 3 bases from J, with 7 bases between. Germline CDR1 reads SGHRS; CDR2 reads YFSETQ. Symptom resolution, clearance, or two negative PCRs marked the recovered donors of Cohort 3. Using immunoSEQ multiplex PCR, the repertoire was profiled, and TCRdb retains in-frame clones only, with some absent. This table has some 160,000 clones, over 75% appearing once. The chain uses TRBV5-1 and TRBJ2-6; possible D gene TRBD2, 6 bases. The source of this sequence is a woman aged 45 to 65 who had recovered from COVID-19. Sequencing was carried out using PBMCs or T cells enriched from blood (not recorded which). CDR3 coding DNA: TGCGCCAGCAGCTTGGGGCGGGGTGGGGCCAACGTCCTGACTTTC. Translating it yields CASSLGRGGANVLTF. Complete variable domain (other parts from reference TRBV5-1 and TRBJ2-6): KAGVTQTPRYLIKTRGQQVTLSCSPISGHRSVSWYQQTPGQGLQFLFEYFSETQRNKGNFPGRFSGRQFSNSRSEMNVSTLELGDSALYLCASSLGRGGANVLTFGAGSRLTVL.